The TCR beta chain under discussion was sequenced for a study of identical twins. Study-level findings and limits: The more abundant beta clonotypes in cord blood had fewer insertions, and memory repertoires did not show this.

Deletions cut 3 bases from V and 6 bases from J, with 21 bases between. The CDR3 has 17 amino acids. Germline loops: CDR1 LGHDT, CDR2 YNNKEL (reference sequence). Template switching added a universal primer binding site, and final cDNA carried unique molecular identifiers. TCRdb processed the 5' RACE reads anew with MiXCR; each CDR3 protein has one entry. The sample lists 400,000 to 650,000 distinct CDR3 sequences; less than 25% were seen once. As concerns this clonotype: The antigen is undetermined.

These records were also assigned to another study, of T cells expressing NK-cell markers. From that second work: Sorted CD3+CD56+NKG2C+, CD3+CD56+NKG2C- and CD3+CD56-NKG2C+ T cells provided the TCR beta repertoires. Among four donors, these clonotypes also ranked first in the CD3+CD56-NKG2C+ fraction.

This chain connects TRBV3-1 to TRBJ2-1; either TRBD1 or TRBD2 may supply D (5 bases each). The receptor's source is a young woman in good health. Sample: CD4+ T cells sorted from blood. CDR3 amino acids: CASSHLRGIRRSNEQFF. The CDR3 coding sequence is TGTGCCAGCAGCCACTTGAGGGGCATCCGCAGATCCAATGAGCAGTTCTTC.